Shown below are 26 T cell receptor beta chains from a single sample sequenced in a study of shared clonotypes between healthy human individuals. Here immunoSEQ multiplex PCR was the method, and the copy in TCRdb shows in-frame clones only, minus some. The sample yields millions of clones, just over 90% seen once. The sequenced material came from naive CD4+ T cells from PBMCs. Subset described: CD45RA+ positively selected. The receptors were gathered from a man in his late teens or twenties in good health. Some clones in this sample may be carry-over from other donors' samples.

Of note for this clone: A much larger clone differs by one base, so this may be a read error. The sample holds other DNA sequences that translate to the same CDR3. This chain uses TRBV7-8 with TRBJ1-1, with D perhaps matching TRBD1 (5 bases). Deletions cut 2 bases from V and 1 base from J, with 5 bases between. The CDR3 totals 13 residues. Germline CDR1 SGHVS, CDR2 FQNEAQ. CDR3 nucleotides: TGTGCCAGCAGCTTACAGGGGAACACTGAAGCTTTCTTT. Translating it yields CASSLQGNTEAFF.

The chain recombines TRBV7-8 with TRBJ2-7; 14 positions agree with TRBD2. This CDR3 spans 16 amino acids. Trimming cost V 4 bases and J 12 bases; bases outside gene matches: 14. From germline, CDR1 is SGHVS and CDR2 FQNEAQ. This CDR3 is CASSSMPGLAGVFLYF. The CDR3 DNA sequence: TGTGCCAGCAGCTCAATGCCGGGACTAGCGGGAGTATTTTTGTACTTC.

The CDR3 DNA follows: TGTGCCAGCAGTGACCCAACGGGACTAGCGGGCCTTACGCAGTATTTT. This sequence encodes CASSDPTGLAGLTQYF. This chain uses TRBV2 with TRBJ2-3, with TRBD2 identical over 12 bases. Germline CDR1 and CDR2: SNHLY and FYNNEI. After removal of 3 bases from V and 8 bases from J, the junction contained 9 bases not matched to a gene. The CDR3 has 16 residues.

V is TRBV30 and J is TRBJ2-3; maybe TRBD2 (7 bases). Trimming removed 6 bases from V and 5 bases from J, with 24 bases in between. CDR3 length: 16 residues. Germline lookup yields CDR1 GTSNPN and CDR2 SVGIG (reference sequence). CDR3 sequence reads: CACPRRGARGRDTQYF. CDR3 nucleotide sequence: TGTGCCTGCCCCCGTCGGGGGGCTCGAGGGAGAGATACGCAGTATTTT.

The V and J genes are TRBV5-4 and TRBJ2-7; no firm D call. Germline CDR1 and CDR2: SGHNT and YYREEE (reference sequence). The CDR3 is made up of 14 amino acids. V was clipped by 0 bases and J by 5 bases, with 12 bases between them. The CDR3 DNA is TGTGCCAGCAGCTTGGCGTCAGACGGGCACGAGCAGTACTTC. This translates into CASSLASDGHEQYF.

J is TRBJ1-1 and V is TRBV18, with a possible D match to TRBD1 (5 bases). CDR3 length: 13 amino acids. Trimming stripped 3 bases from V and 4 bases from J, with 9 bases between. Per germline, CDR1 KGHSH and CDR2 LQKENI. The DNA for the CDR3 is TGTGCCAGCTCACCGGGGGTAATCACTGAAGCTTTCTTT. Translated, it gives CASSPGVITEAFF.

The chain couples TRBV7-3 to TRBJ2-2; 13 nucleotides agree with TRBD2. Per the germline V gene, CDR1 is SGHTA and CDR2 is FQGTGA. The V gene end was trimmed by 2 bases and the J gene end by 6 bases; junction bases not matched to a gene: 3. The CDR3 extends over 16 amino acids. This CDR3 is CASSLGTSGNAGELFF. The CDR3 DNA sequence: TGTGCCAGCAGCTTAGGGACTAGCGGGAATGCCGGGGAGCTGTTTTTT.

The chain recombines TRBV2 with TRBJ1-2, with a possible D match to TRBD1 (6 bases). Per germline, CDR1 SNHLY and CDR2 FYNNEI. The CDR3 consists of 13 residues. The V end was cut by 4 bases, the J end by 5 bases, with 11 bases between. The CDR3 reads CASSGTARYGYTF. CDR3 DNA: TGTGCCAGCAGTGGGACAGCCAGATATGGCTACACCTTC.

Concerning this clone itself: The same CDR3 arises from other DNA sequences in this sample as well. The V gene is TRBV5-1, the J gene TRBJ2-5; D possibly corresponds to TRBD1 (6 bases). Germline CDR1 reads SGHRS; CDR2 reads YFSETQ. Trimming stripped 0 bases from V and 1 base from J, with 7 bases between. The length of the CDR3 is 14 residues. The CDR3 DNA reads as TGCGCCAGCAGCTTGGAGGGGGTCCAAGAGACCCAGTACTTC. Amino acids: CASSLEGVQETQYF.

In this sample, this clone turned up once. CDR3 residues: CASSLVPQGQRGEETQYF. As DNA, the CDR3 is TGCGCCAGCAGCTTGGTTCCCCAAGGTCAGCGGGGAGAGGAGACCCAGTACTTC. The chain is built from TRBV5-1 and TRBJ2-5, with 7 bases identical to TRBD2. J gave up 5 bases and V 0 bases, and 16 bases lay outside the gene matches. Germline V gene data show CDR1 as SGHRS and CDR2 as YFSETQ. CDR3 length: 18 amino acids.

The V call is TRBV9, the J call TRBJ2-5, with 7 bases matching TRBD1. This CDR3 is built from 16 residues. The V gene's germline CDR1 is SGDLS and CDR2 YYNGEE. Unmatched junction bases numbered 12, after V lost 3 bases and J lost 4 bases. CDR3 sequence (DNA): TGTGCCAGCAGCGACCAGACAGGGCTTTCGGGAGAGACCCAGTACTTC. Translation gives CASSDQTGLSGETQYF.

The chain links TRBV6-1 to TRBJ1-1; TRBD1 is a possible D gene (6 bases). Trimming removed 6 bases at V and 4 bases at J, with 18 bases between. The CDR3 length is 15 residues. Germline loops: CDR1 MNHNS, CDR2 SASEGT. In DNA form, the CDR3 reads TGTGCCAGCAGGACGATGGAGGGGGGAGGCACTGAAGCTTTCTTT. This codes for CASRTMEGGGTEAFF.

The rearrangement joins TRBV5-1 to TRBJ1-3; D uncertain. The CDR3 extends over 13 amino acids. Germline CDR1 and CDR2: SGHRS and YFSETQ. The ends were cut back, 2 bases at V and 4 bases at J, with 7 bases in the middle. Written as DNA, the CDR3 is TGCGCCAGCAGCTTCCTCTGGGGAAACACCATATATTTT. Translated: CASSFLWGNTIYF.

This sequence joins TRBV6-5 and TRBJ2-7; D might be TRBD1 (5 bases). Deletions cut 0 bases from V and 3 bases from J, with 12 bases between. Germline values: CDR1 MNHEY, CDR2 SVGAGI. The CDR3 has 15 residues. CDR3 sequence reads: CASSYSPRADYEQYF. CDR3 nucleotide sequence: TGTGCCAGCAGTTACTCCCCCAGGGCAGACTACGAGCAGTACTTC.

J is TRBJ2-2 and V is TRBV10-1, with 12 bases lining up with TRBD1. Germline-derived CDR1 and CDR2 are WNHNN and SYGVQD (reference sequence). J lost 7 bases, V lost 6 bases, and 9 bases had no gene match. CDR3 length: 16 amino acids. The CDR3 sequence: CASSDAGQGAGGELFF. The CDR3 region has the DNA TGCGCCAGCAGCGACGCGGGACAGGGGGCAGGCGGGGAGCTGTTTTTT.

This chain joins TRBV5-1 and TRBJ2-5; 12 bases map to TRBD2. The V gene's germline CDR1 is SGHRS and CDR2 YFSETQ. The CDR3 totals 16 residues. The V segment lost 4 bases and the J segment 4 bases; nucleotides outside the gene matches: 8. In DNA, the CDR3 is TGCGCCAGCAGCCCTAGACTAGCGGGAGCGGTAGAGACCCAGTACTTC. Translation gives CASSPRLAGAVETQYF.

The chain combines TRBV15 with TRBJ2-7; D possibly corresponds to TRBD2 (6 bases). The germline V gene encodes CDR1 LNHNV and CDR2 YYDKDF (reference sequence). This CDR3 has 14 amino acids. Trimming took 1 base from V and 5 from J, leaving 12 bases between them. The CDR3 here is CATSRGGDAHEQYF. As DNA, the CDR3 is TGTGCCACCAGCAGAGGGGGGGACGCCCACGAGCAGTACTTC.

The chain has TRBV28 and TRBJ1-2, with 7 bases matching TRBD1. Germline CDR1 MDHEN, CDR2 SYDVKM. Trimming took 2 bases from V and 4 from J; bases not matched to a gene: 7. The length of the CDR3 is 15 residues. The CDR3 DNA reads as TGTGCCAGCAGTTTAGTAGGACAGGAGGGCTATGGCTACACCTTC. Its translation is CASSLVGQEGYGYTF.

This chain's CDR3 is CASSSRTEPNYGYTF. CDR3 in DNA: TGTGCCAGCAGTTCCCGGACAGAGCCTAACTATGGCTACACCTTC. This rearrangement joins TRBV28 to TRBJ1-2; a weak D match, TRBD1 (6 bases). V shed 4 bases and J shed 0 bases, with 12 bases lying between them. The germline gives CDR1 MDHEN, CDR2 SYDVKM. CDR3 length: 15 amino acids.

This rearrangement joins TRBV5-6 to TRBJ1-5; D possibly corresponds to TRBD1 (5 bases). Germline assignment: CDR1 SGHDT and CDR2 YYEEEE. V dropped 2 bases and J dropped 2 bases, with 14 bases sitting between them. The CDR3 runs to 16 residues. CDR3: CASSFGMGEGNQPQHF. The CDR3 DNA sequence: TGTGCCAGCAGCTTTGGTATGGGGGAAGGCAATCAGCCCCAGCATTTT.

The V and J genes are TRBV11-2 and TRBJ2-3; 8 bases are shared with TRBD2. The V gene's germline CDR1 is SGHAT and CDR2 FQNNGV. J lost 6 bases, V lost 1 base, and 3 bases had no gene match. The CDR3 covers 14 residues. In DNA form, the CDR3 reads TGTGCCAGCAGCTTAGCGGGAGGGCGGGATACGCAGTATTTT. It encodes CASSLAGGRDTQYF.

This clone was detected only once. The chain employs TRBV9 and TRBJ2-5; no reliable D call. Trimming removed 2 bases from V and 5 bases from J, with 13 bases in between. The length of the CDR3 is 14 residues. Germline V gene sequence: CDR1 SGDLS, CDR2 YYNGEE. CDR3 nucleotides: TGTGCCAGCAGCGTCGGCCCACCCCTCGAGACCCAGTACTTC. The encoded protein is CASSVGPPLETQYF.

V is TRBV6-6 and J is TRBJ2-7; D uncertain. Germline CDR1 reads MNHNY; CDR2 reads SVGAGI (reference sequence). The CDR3 has 13 amino acids. Trimming removed 6 bases from V and 3 bases from J, with 12 bases in between. The CDR3 coding sequence is TGTGCCAGCAGCCCGACGGGCGTCTACGAGCAGTACTTC. It translates to CASSPTGVYEQYF.

The V gene is TRBV6-1, the J gene TRBJ1-5; the D gene is possibly TRBD1 (5 bases). V was trimmed by 7 bases and J by 7 bases, leaving 17 bases between them. From germline, CDR1 is MNHNS and CDR2 SASEGT. This CDR3 contains 14 residues. The CDR3 bases are TGTGCCAGCATTGGGACGGAGGGCTGGCAGCCCCAGCATTTT. It codes for CASIGTEGWQPQHF.

Concerning this clone: Different DNA sequences within this sample yield the same CDR3. This CDR3 is CASSIGRRGNQPQHF. The CDR3 nucleotides are TGTGCCAGTAGTATCGGTAGGCGGGGGAATCAGCCCCAGCATTTT. The chain is built from TRBV19 and TRBJ1-5, with a tentative D call TRBD1 (5 bases). CDR3 length equals 15 residues. The V end lost 3 bases, the J end lost 4 bases, and 13 bases lay between the germline ends. Germline lookup yields CDR1 LNHDA and CDR2 SQIVND (reference sequence).

V gene TRBV7-8 combines with J gene TRBJ2-4, with TRBD2 as a possible D gene (6 bases). V shed 1 base and J shed 7 bases, with 14 bases lying between them. The CDR3 contains 15 residues. Germline V gene sequence: CDR1 SGHVS, CDR2 FQNEAQ. The CDR3 protein is CASSLDRTTLNIQYF. CDR3 bases: TGTGCCAGCAGCTTAGATCGGACTACACTTAACATTCAGTACTTC.